The rows below give T cell receptor beta chains drawn from one sample of a study of CD8 T cells in Susac syndrome. MiXCR, applied by TCRdb to the immunoSEQ multiplex PCR reads, yields one record per CDR3 protein. Among 150,000 to 200,000 distinct CDR3 sequences listed, roughly 95% were seen once. Sequenced: CD4+ T cells from PBMCs. The receptors here all came from a human donor with multiple sclerosis. The CDR3 runs from the conserved cysteine through the conserved F or W. The D gene is left open where the match is weak. A clone size is listed for some rows: how often the clone was seen (once, few, many), or a class if it is expanded.

cdr3_length d_call j_call clone_size v_call cdr3_aa cdr3_nt
12 . TRBJ2-2 . TRBV20-1 CSARKFTGELFF TGCAGTGCTAGAAAGTTCACCGGGGAGCTGTTTTTT
14 . TRBJ1-5 . TRBV9 CASSLQGFGQPQHF TGTGCCAGCAGCCTTCAGGGTTTCGGTCAGCCCCAGCATTTT
14 TRBD2 TRBJ2-2 . TRBV5-1 CASRTSGNTGELFF TGCGCCAGCCGGACTAGCGGAAACACCGGGGAGCTGTTTTTT
15 TRBD1 TRBJ1-5 . TRBV30 CAWATGERSNQPQHF TGTGCCTGGGCTACAGGGGAACGGAGCAATCAGCCCCAGCATTTT
14 . TRBJ2-4 . TRBV6-5 CASRQSLAKNIQYF TGTGCCAGCAGGCAAAGCCTAGCCAAAAACATTCAGTACTTC
12 . TRBJ1-2 . TRBV13 CASSLGSRGYTF TGTGCCAGCAGCTTAGGTTCGCGGGGCTACACCTTC
14 . TRBJ2-2 . TRBV3-1 CASSQDFGTGELFF TGTGCCAGCAGCCAAGATTTTGGGACCGGGGAGCTGTTTTTT
14 TRBD1 TRBJ1-1 . TRBV29-1 CSVEPGTGGTEAFF TGCAGCGTTGAGCCCGGGACAGGGGGCACTGAAGCTTTCTTT
13 TRBD1 TRBJ1-4 . TRBV29-1 CSAYRGQGEKLFF TGCAGCGCCTACAGGGGGCAAGGAGAAAAACTGTTTTTT
15 . TRBJ2-7 . TRBV3-1 CASSQETGTLSEQYF TGTGCCAGCAGCCAAGAAACCGGGACCCTCTCCGAGCAGTACTTC
13 TRBD1 TRBJ1-5 . TRBV29-1 CSARGQVDQPQHF TGCAGCGCCCGTGGACAGGTCGATCAGCCCCAGCATTTT
14 . TRBJ2-7 . TRBV21-1 CATRGAGDSYEQYF TGTGCCACCCGTGGTGCGGGGGATTCCTACGAGCAGTACTTC
12 . TRBJ1-1 . TRBV7-3 CASSFRDGEAFF TGTGCCAGCAGCTTCCGGGACGGTGAAGCTTTCTTT
16 . TRBJ2-3 . TRBV15 CATSFRGRARADTQYF TGTGCCACCAGCTTTCGAGGCAGGGCTCGGGCAGATACGCAGTATTTT
14 . TRBJ2-7 . TRBV2 CASSDQGFSYEQYF TGTGCCAGCAGTGACCAGGGATTCTCCTACGAGCAGTACTTC
13 . TRBJ1-3 . TRBV28 CASNRRSGNTIYF TGTGCCAGCAATCGACGCTCTGGAAACACCATATATTTT
15 . TRBJ2-3 few TRBV3-1 CASSQLNSHTDTQYF TGTGCCAGCAGCCAACTTAACTCCCACACAGATACGCAGTATTTT
12 . TRBJ2-7 . TRBV28 CASSLVRNEQYF TGTGCCAGCAGTTTGGTAAGGAACGAGCAGTACTTC
14 . TRBJ2-5 . TRBV27 CASSILSGQETQYF TGTGCCAGCAGTATCCTTTCGGGCCAAGAGACCCAGTACTTC
17 . TRBJ2-7 . TRBV4-3 CASSQDLGPSLGDEQYF TGCGCCAGCAGCCAAGATCTGGGGCCGAGTTTAGGGGACGAGCAGTACTTC
11 . TRBJ1-6 . TRBV30 CAWSVSSPLHF TGTGCCTGGAGTGTATCTTCACCCCTCCACTTT
13 . TRBJ2-7 . TRBV19 CASSMRDVYEQYF TGTGCCAGTAGTATGCGGGACGTTTACGAGCAGTACTTC
16 . TRBJ2-3 . TRBV20-1 CSARDHWRGVTDTQYF TGCAGTGCTAGAGATCATTGGCGGGGTGTCACAGATACGCAGTATTTT
15 . TRBJ2-7 . TRBV15 CATSRGTLSSYEQYF TGTGCCACCAGCAGGGGGACACTGAGCTCCTACGAGCAGTACTTC
15 TRBD1 TRBJ2-7 few TRBV2 CASSAGQGYPYEQYF TGTGCCAGCAGTGCGGGACAGGGGTATCCATACGAGCAGTACTTC
12 TRBD1 TRBJ1-4 . TRBV30 CAWSQGAGKLFF TGTGCCTGGTCACAGGGGGCTGGAAAACTGTTTTTT
11 . TRBJ1-3 . TRBV20-1 CSASSGNTIYF TGCAGTGCTAGCTCTGGAAACACCATATATTTT
16 . TRBJ2-2 . TRBV15 CATSRTGQRNTGELFF TGTGCCACCAGCAGGACCGGACAGCGGAACACCGGGGAGCTGTTTTTT
15 TRBD1 TRBJ2-1 . TRBV7-9 CASSPRTGAYNEQFF TGTGCCAGCAGCCCCCGGACAGGGGCCTACAATGAGCAGTTCTTC
13 . TRBJ2-2 . TRBV24-1 CATGTQNTGELFF TGTGCCACCGGGACACAGAACACCGGGGAGCTGTTTTTT
15 . TRBJ2-3 . TRBV7-3 CASSLQGTSTDTQYF TGTGCCAGCAGCTTACAAGGGACTAGCACAGATACGCAGTATTTT
14 . TRBJ1-2 . TRBV18 CASSVFPDRSGYTF TGTGCCAGCTCCGTGTTCCCCGACAGATCCGGCTACACCTTC
14 TRBD1 TRBJ1-1 . TRBV3-1 CASSQARQGLPAFF TGTGCCAGCAGCCAGGCCAGACAGGGACTACCAGCTTTCTTT
13 . TRBJ1-1 . TRBV20-1 CSASGPGETEAFF TGCAGTGCTAGTGGTCCAGGGGAGACTGAAGCTTTCTTT
14 . TRBJ2-3 once TRBV7-2 CASRPGPSTDTQYF TGTGCCAGCAGACCGGGACCGAGCACAGATACGCAGTATTTT
15 . TRBJ1-5 . TRBV7-8 CASSLSRTGSQPQHF TGTGCCAGCAGCTTATCTAGAACAGGGTCTCAGCCCCAGCATTTT
16 TRBD1 TRBJ2-1 few TRBV18 CASSPPGTGSYNEQFF TGTGCCAGCTCACCCCCCGGGACAGGGTCCTACAATGAGCAGTTCTTC
15 . TRBJ2-7 . TRBV3-1 CASSQDLAATYEQYF TGTGCCAGCAGCCAAGACCTGGCGGCCACCTACGAGCAGTACTTC
14 . TRBJ2-7 once TRBV9 CASSVGTASYEQYF TGTGCCAGCAGCGTAGGAACAGCAAGTTACGAGCAGTACTTC
15 . TRBJ1-5 . TRBV6-2/TRBV6-3 CASSASRGSNQPQHF TGTGCCAGCAGTGCCAGCAGGGGTAGCAATCAGCCCCAGCATTTT
16 TRBD1 TRBJ1-1 . TRBV20-1 CSAHRGSVGVNTEAFF TGCAGTGCTCACAGGGGAAGCGTTGGAGTGAACACTGAAGCTTTCTTT
16 TRBD1 TRBJ1-2 . TRBV9 CASSFGTGGPNYGYTF TGTGCCAGCAGCTTCGGGACAGGGGGTCCCAACTATGGCTACACCTTC
17 TRBD2 TRBJ2-2 . TRBV5-4 CASRGAGGPGNTGELFF TGTGCCAGCAGAGGTGCGGGGGGGCCCGGGAACACCGGGGAGCTGTTTTTT
16 TRBD2 TRBJ2-1 . TRBV14 CASSHGRDYPINEQFF TGTGCCAGCAGCCACGGCCGGGACTATCCTATCAATGAGCAGTTCTTC
18 . TRBJ1-5 . TRBV27 CASRGRSQGLGSNQPQHF TGTGCCAGCAGGGGACGTTCACAGGGACTTGGGAGCAATCAGCCCCAGCATTTT
13 . TRBJ1-1 . TRBV29-1 CSFGVDLNTEAFF TGCAGCTTTGGGGTAGACTTGAACACTGAAGCTTTCTTT